Following are 16 T cell receptor beta chains from one sample sequenced in a study of CD8 T cells in Susac syndrome. The RNA input was about 0.5 to 1 ug, and it was reverse transcribed with random hexamers. TCRdb reprocessed the immunoSEQ multiplex PCR reads with MiXCR, giving one entry per CDR3 protein. Of 150,000 to 200,000 distinct CDR3 sequences detected, roughly 90% appear once; the ten largest clones hold 0.085% to 0.1%. The sequenced sample was CD4+ T cells from PBMCs. Every receptor here comes from a human donor with Susac syndrome.

This chain joins TRBV20-1 and TRBJ1-2, with D uncertain. The CDR3 is 14 residues long. V dropped 2 bases and J dropped 2 bases, with 12 bases sitting between them. From germline, CDR1 is DFQATT and CDR2 SNEGSKA (reference sequence). DNA for the CDR3: TGCAGTGCTAGATCCTCCTACTCGAACTATGGCTACACCTTC. It is translated as CSARSSYSNYGYTF.

This clonotype showed up just once. J is TRBJ1-2 and V is TRBV4-2; D uncertain. The CDR3 totals 14 residues. CDR1 LGHNA and CDR2 YNFKEQ come from the germline V gene. The ends were cut back, 0 bases at V and 5 bases at J, with 10 bases in the middle. The CDR3 here is CASSQEHSPYGYTF. The CDR3 DNA reads as TGTGCCAGCAGCCAAGAGCACAGCCCATATGGCTACACCTTC.

This chain links TRBV20-1 with TRBJ1-2; D is unresolved. In germline, CDR1 is DFQATT, CDR2 SNEGSKA (reference sequence). The CDR3 extends over 13 amino acids. V was shortened by 5 bases and J by 4 bases, with 14 bases between the two germline ends. CDR3 region: CSAHDITTYGYTF. The DNA of the CDR3 is TGCAGTGCTCACGACATCACTACCTATGGCTACACCTTC.

The rearrangement joins TRBV6-2 or TRBV6-3 to TRBJ2-1; 9 positions match TRBD2. Germline V gives CDR1 MNHEY, CDR2 SVGEGT. After removal of 0 bases from V and 1 base from J, the junction contained 1 base not matched to a gene. The CDR3 extends over 16 amino acids. CDR3 DNA sequence: TGTGCCAGCAGTTACTCTAGCGGGGGTTCCTACAATGAGCAGTTCTTC. It translates to CASSYSSGGSYNEQFF.

This chain joins TRBV3-1 and TRBJ2-5, with D hard to call. V was pared by 3 bases and J by 3 bases, with 8 bases between. The CDR3 loop spans 13 amino acids. Looked up from germline, CDR1 is LGHDT and CDR2 is YNNKEL (reference sequence). As DNA, the CDR3 is TGTGCCAGCAGCCACTGGAGAGAAGAGACCCAGTACTTC. Translated, it gives CASSHWREETQYF.

This chain connects TRBV6-6 to TRBJ2-1; tentative D call: TRBD2 (6 bases). Germline loops: CDR1 MNHNY, CDR2 SVGAGI (reference sequence). V gave up 4 bases and J gave up 10 bases, with 11 bases separating them. The CDR3 runs 12 residues. CDR3 loop: CASSFLASEQFF. The CDR3 nucleotides are TGTGCCAGCAGTTTCCTAGCGAGCGAGCAGTTCTTC.

The rearrangement links TRBV19 to TRBJ1-2, with a possible D match to TRBD1 (5 bases). V was clipped by 2 bases and J by 1 base, with 14 bases between them. Germline V gene data show CDR1 as LNHDA and CDR2 as SQIVND (reference sequence). This CDR3 region has 16 residues. The CDR3 loop is CASSISARANNYGYTF. For the CDR3, the DNA is TGTGCCAGTAGTATATCCGCCAGGGCCAATAACTATGGCTACACCTTC. Combining the CDR3 with reference TRBV19 and TRBJ1-2 gives the whole variable domain DGGITQSPKYLFRKEGQNVTLSCEQNLNHDAMYWYRQDPGQGLRLIYYSQIVNDFQKGDIAEGYSVSREKKESFPLTVTSAQKNPTAFYLCASSISARANNYGYTFGSGTRLTVV.

The CDR3: CSAQGQVLSPLHF. The CDR3 nucleotides read TGCAGTGCTCAAGGACAGGTGTTATCACCCCTCCACTTT. The rearrangement links TRBV20-1 to TRBJ1-6; TRBD1 matches at 7 bases. Germline V CDR1 and CDR2: DFQATT, SNEGSKA (reference sequence). CDR3 size: 13 residues. Trimming cost V 5 bases and J 10 bases; bases outside gene matches: 8.

The chain employs TRBV25-1 and TRBJ2-7, with 9 bases fitting TRBD1. The CDR3 extends over 14 amino acids. V was clipped by 4 bases and J by 5 bases; unmatched bases: 6. From germline, CDR1 is MGHDK and CDR2 SYGVNS. CDR3 amino acids: CASSAPGDRDEQYF. For the CDR3, the DNA is TGTGCCAGCAGTGCACCCGGGGACAGGGACGAGCAGTACTTC.

The gene calls are TRBV2 and TRBJ2-2; D remains ambiguous. Germline V gene lookup returns CDR1 SNHLY and CDR2 FYNNEI. The V end lost 4 bases, the J end lost 5 bases, and 5 bases lay between the germline ends. CDR3 size: 12 residues. Here the CDR3 reads CASSVGTGELFF. The CDR3 DNA reads TGTGCCAGCAGTGTGGGAACCGGGGAGCTGTTTTTT.

The chain combines TRBV7-9 with TRBJ1-2; D is unclear. The CDR3 runs to 18 residues. Germline-derived CDR1 and CDR2 are SEHNR and FQNEAQ (reference sequence). Between the trimmed V and J ends, which lost 0 bases and 3 bases, there was a span of 20 bases. This CDR3 reads CASSLARTAVGLDYGYTF. DNA of the CDR3: TGTGCCAGCAGCTTAGCGCGTACCGCCGTTGGTCTTGACTATGGCTACACCTTC.

The chain links TRBV20-1 to TRBJ2-4; 7 bases fit TRBD2. The V and J ends lost 6 bases and 0 bases, in that order; junction bases with no gene match: 11. CDR3 length: 16 residues. Germline V lookup: CDR1 DFQATT, CDR2 SNEGSKA (reference sequence). CDR3 nucleotides: TGCAGTGCGAGACGGGGCGGGGGACTAGCCAAAAACATTCAGTACTTC. It yields the protein CSARRGGGLAKNIQYF.

V is TRBV18 and J is TRBJ2-1, with TRBD2 as a possible D gene (6 bases). Germline CDR1 reads KGHSH; CDR2 reads LQKENI. The V and J ends lost 2 bases and 5 bases respectively, with 10 bases between them. The CDR3 is made up of 14 amino acids. The CDR3 sequence is CASSPEIADNEQFF. CDR3 bases: TGTGCCAGCTCACCAGAAATAGCGGACAATGAGCAGTTCTTC. The whole variable domain, filled in from reference TRBV18 and TRBJ2-1, reads NAGVMQNPRHLVRRRGQEARLRCSPMKGHSHVYWYRQLPEEGLKFMVYLQKENIIDESGMPKERFSAEFPKEGPSILRIQQVVRGDSAAYFCASSPEIADNEQFFGPGTRLTVL.

The CDR3 bases are TGTGCCAGCAGTTGGGGGGCCTACGAGCAGTACTTC. Its translation is CASSWGAYEQYF. The chain recombines TRBV12-3 or TRBV12-4 with TRBJ2-7; perhaps TRBD2 as D (6 bases). Trimming stripped 4 bases from V and 2 bases from J, with 6 bases between. The CDR3 spans 12 residues.

CDR3 coding DNA: TGCAGTGCTACTCCGGACAGGGACGAGCAGTACTTC. Amino acid sequence: CSATPDRDEQYF. The chain has TRBV20-1 and TRBJ2-7; 8 bases line up with TRBD1. V lost 4 bases, J lost 5 bases, and 4 bases stayed unmatched. Germline assignment: CDR1 DFQATT and CDR2 SNEGSKA (reference sequence). CDR3 size: 12 residues.

The chain carries TRBV2 and TRBJ1-1, with D perhaps matching TRBD1 (5 bases). The ends were cut back, 2 bases at V and 1 base at J, with 8 bases in the middle. The CDR3 length is 14 residues. Germline assignment: CDR1 SNHLY and CDR2 FYNNEI. The CDR3 region has the DNA TGTGCCAGCAGTGAACAGGGCCGGAACACTGAAGCTTTCTTT. Its protein is CASSEQGRNTEAFF.